This T cell receptor (beta chain) was documented in a study of regulatory T cells in long-lasting Graves disease. Relying on iRepertoire HTBI primers and Arm-PCR of CDR3 regions, the team built TCR beta libraries. TCRdb used MiXCR to reprocess the multiplex PCR reads, holding one entry per CDR3 protein. The top ten clones hold roughly 18% of a sample with about 460,000 distinct CDR3 sequences, 13% to 15% of them seen once. Time point reported: newly diagnosed GD, antithyroid drugs for less than 3 months. There was RNA extracted from PBMCs, and the TCR library was made from it. In regard to this clonotype: One base away lies a much larger clone, so this may be a sequencing read error.

The ends were cut back, 5 bases at V and 2 bases at J, with 11 bases in the middle. Germline CDR1 and CDR2: SGDLS and YYNGEE. The CDR3 totals 14 residues. This same sample was also part of a study on T cells in Graves' hyperthyroidism and ophthalmopathy. From that study: Graves' hyperthyroidism was deemed stable given no ophthalmopathy progression within 18 months.

Sample: peripheral blood mononuclear cells (PBMCs), taken at new diagnosis, from a patient treated with antithyroid drugs. The clonotype comes from a woman in her 50s with Graves disease. The chain has TRBV9 and TRBJ2-1, with D uncertain. CDR3 coding DNA: TGTGCCAGCAGTGGAATGAGCCCCTACAATGAGCAGTTCTTC. This sequence encodes CASSGMSPYNEQFF.